The 2 T cell receptor beta chains reported below all come from one sample, sequenced in a study of T-cell memory formation after mild COVID-19. TCRdb analysed the 5' RACE reads with MiXCR anew, one entry per CDR3 protein. This sample yields a few hundred thousand distinct CDR3 sequences, of which roughly a fifth are seen a single time; around a fifth belongs to the top ten. Source material: PBMCs or a T cell subset sorted from them (not recorded which). Receptor source: a man aged 18 to 29 who had mild COVID-19 (a few samples of this study predate the infection). Cell type and time point are not known.

This clonotype was observed a few times. The chain links TRBV7-2 to TRBJ2-7; TRBD2 matches 15 bases. The V gene end was trimmed by 0 bases and the J gene end by 7 bases; junction bases not matched to a gene: 7. CDR3 length: 17 amino acids. Germline V gene data show CDR1 as SGHTA and CDR2 as FQGNSA. This CDR3 reads CASSLARTSGGAWEQYF. CDR3 nucleotide sequence: TGTGCCAGCAGCTTAGCGCGGACTAGCGGGGGGGCCTGGGAGCAGTACTTC.

This clonotype was counted at least ten times. The CDR3 sequence is CASRSGGGATDTQYF. Written as DNA, the CDR3 is TGTGCCAGCAGGTCCGGTGGGGGGGCCACAGATACGCAGTATTTT. V gene TRBV5-6 combines with J gene TRBJ2-3; a possible D gene is TRBD2 (7 bases). The CDR3 extends over 15 amino acids. Trimming took 5 bases from V and 2 from J, leaving 15 bases between them. Germline CDR1 and CDR2: SGHDT and YYEEEE.